This T cell receptor (beta chain) was recorded in a study of blood T cell repertoires in COVID-19. The wider study: Whether acute or convalescent, the COVID-19 samples came from the United States, Italy and Spain.

This CDR3 spans 16 amino acids. The germline V gene has CDR1 SEHNR and CDR2 FQNEAQ (reference sequence). With V trimmed by 2 bases and J by 1 base, 5 bases remained unmatched. Cohort 3 recovered donors had two negative PCRs, clearance, or symptom resolution. The table came from immunoSEQ multiplex PCR; TCRdb's copy has only in-frame clones and leaves some out. This table holds over 150,000 clones, approximately 89% found once. The chain employs TRBV7-9 and TRBJ2-7; 10 bases are shared with TRBD1. The sequence was obtained from a man in his forties who had recovered from COVID-19. Sequencing used PBMCs or T cells enriched from blood (not recorded which). CDR3 DNA sequence: TGTGCCAGCAGCTTACCTGGGACAGGGGCTTCCTACGAGCAGTACTTC. It specifies CASSLPGTGASYEQYF.